What follows are 13 T cell receptor beta chains derived from one specimen sequenced in a study of regulatory T cells in long-lasting Graves disease (dated by TCRdb to 2020 to 2023). What the time point label conveys for this sample: newly diagnosed GD, antithyroid drugs for less than 3 months. RNA was extracted from PBMCs in TRIzol for both TCR sequencing and RNA sequencing. Library method: multiplex PCR. For sequencing, an Illumina HiSeq 4000 was employed. iRepertoire HTBI primers and Arm-PCR amplification of CDR3 regions were used to construct TCR beta libraries. The public reads were reanalyzed by TCRdb: fastp trimming at Q25, MiXCR alignment, in-frame beta chains only. Every CDR3 protein is listed once, alongside the most common genes and DNA of its rows. This sample lists over 300,000 distinct CDR3 sequences; around a sixth were detected once. Approximately 21% of the sample belongs to the ten largest clones.

The sample in question was peripheral blood mononuclear cells (PBMCs), obtained at new diagnosis, from a patient treated with antithyroid drugs. These receptors originate from a female donor with Graves disease.

This clonotype has a handful of counts. This may be a read error: a much more frequent sequence differs by one nucleotide. Likely a read error: the CDR3 ends without its conserved phenylalanine or tryptophan. The chain links TRBV2 to TRBJ1-5; D may be TRBD1 (6 bases). CDR1 is SNHLY, CDR2 FYNNEI, per germline. The CDR3 contains 15 residues. V lost 6 bases, J lost 7 bases, and 19 bases lay in between. The DNA of the CDR3 is TGTGCCAGCAGGGAACAGGGTCGTGGGGGACAGCCCCAGCATGTT. It translates to CASREQGRGGQPQHV.

This clonotype was seen only a few times. The chain is built from TRBV27 and TRBJ1-5; TRBD1 matches at 7 bases. The CDR3 spans 13 residues. Germline CDR1 reads MNHEY; CDR2 reads SMNVEV (reference sequence). V shed 6 bases and J 9 bases; nucleotides not matched to a gene: 8. CDR3 protein: CASSGTASWPQHF. As DNA, the CDR3 is TGTGCCAGCAGCGGGACAGCCTCATGGCCCCAGCATTTT.

In this sample, this clonotype turned up many times. The chain employs TRBV7-9 and TRBJ2-7; no firm D call. Trimming removed 1 base at V and 2 bases at J, with 9 bases between. From germline, CDR1 is SEHNR and CDR2 FQNEAQ (reference sequence). The CDR3 totals 14 residues. The CDR3 sequence: CASSLDLPPYEQYF. Here the CDR3 DNA reads TGTGCCAGCAGCTTAGATTTGCCACCCTACGAGCAGTACTTC. Full variable domain (rest looked up from reference TRBV7-9 and TRBJ2-7): DTGVSQNPRHKITKRGQNVTFRCDPISEHNRLYWYRQTLGQGPEFLTYFQNEAQLEKSRLLSDRFSAERPKGSFSTLEIQRTEQGDSAMYLCASSLDLPPYEQYFGPGTRLTVT.

This clonotype was found many times. This chain's CDR3 is CASIDRGNTEAFF. The CDR3 nucleotides read TGTGCCAGCATTGACCGCGGGAACACTGAAGCTTTCTTT. The V call is TRBV6-1, the J call TRBJ1-1; no clear D gene. Germline-derived CDR1 and CDR2 are MNHNS and SASEGT. This CDR3 comprises 13 residues. The ends were cut back, 7 bases at V and 1 base at J, with 10 bases in the middle.

This clonotype occurred many times. The gene calls are TRBV27 and TRBJ1-2; 7 bases are shared with TRBD1. The CDR3 contains 12 residues. The trim removed 10 bases at V and 4 bases at J, leaving 6 bases unmatched. Germline V gene lookup returns CDR1 MNHEY and CDR2 SMNVEV (reference sequence). CDR3 residues: CATLGDSYGYTF. DNA of the CDR3: TGTGCCACCTTGGGGGACAGCTATGGCTACACCTTC.

At least ten counts were recorded for this clonotype. This chain uses TRBV6-2 or TRBV6-3 with TRBJ2-3; 8 positions match TRBD1. This CDR3 is built from 14 residues. The V and J ends lost 8 bases and 14 bases, in that order; junction bases with no gene match: 18. Per germline, CDR1 MNHEY and CDR2 SVGEGT. The CDR3: CASAPSGTGLGGYF. For the CDR3, the DNA is TGTGCCAGCGCTCCTTCCGGGACAGGCCTCGGCGGGTATTTT.

The chain combines TRBV5-5 with TRBJ2-2; 11 positions agree with TRBD2. Germline lookup yields CDR1 SGHKS and CDR2 YYEKEE (reference sequence). The J segment lost 6 bases and the V segment lost 3 bases, leaving 13 bases of the junction unmatched. The length of the CDR3 is 18 residues. In DNA form, the CDR3 reads TGTGCCAGCAGCTCTAGCCCCATAGCGGGAGGGCCTGCCGGGGAGCTGTTTTTT. It specifies CASSSSPIAGGPAGELFF. The complete variable domain, with remaining parts taken from reference TRBV5-5 and TRBJ2-2, reads DAGVTQSPTHLIKTRGQQVTLRCSPISGHKSVSWYQQVLGQGPQFIFQYYEKEERGRGNFPDRFSARQFPNYSSELNVNALLLGDSALYLCASSSSPIAGGPAGELFFGEGSRLTVL.

This clonotype has a count of ten or more. This chain uses TRBV20-1 with TRBJ2-3; 7 bases are a match to TRBD1. The length of the CDR3 is 14 residues. Germline CDR1 reads DFQATT; CDR2 reads SNEGSKA (reference sequence). With 6 bases clipped from V and 3 bases from J, the junction kept 9 bases outside the gene matches. CDR3 sequence (DNA): TGCAGTGCCGTAGGGGGCCAAACGACAGATACGCAGTATTTT. Residues: CSAVGGQTTDTQYF.

This clonotype was seen repeatedly, ten times or more. This chain links TRBV30 with TRBJ2-7, with TRBD2 as a possible D gene (5 bases). Deletions cut 4 bases from V and 0 bases from J, with 10 bases between. The CDR3 runs 13 residues. The germline V gene has CDR1 GTSNPN and CDR2 SVGIG (reference sequence). For the CDR3, the DNA is TGTGCCTGGAACCAAGGGAGCTCCTACGAGCAGTACTTC. Amino acid sequence: CAWNQGSSYEQYF.

In this sample, this clonotype turned up many times. V usage is TRBV19 and J usage is TRBJ2-5; D is uncertain. Germline V gives CDR1 LNHDA, CDR2 SQIVND (reference sequence). CDR3 length equals 16 residues. Trimming took off 5 bases at V and 2 bases at J, with 18 bases between the two ends. Here the CDR3 reads CASSYGRLNRQETQYF. The CDR3 DNA reads TGTGCCAGTAGTTACGGACGGCTGAACCGTCAAGAGACCCAGTACTTC.

This clonotype was counted many times. The CDR3 loop is CASSDRGTYTEAFF. The CDR3 coding sequence is TGTGCCAGCAGCGACAGGGGGACGTACACTGAAGCTTTCTTT. The chain is built from TRBV7-2 and TRBJ1-1, with TRBD1 matching over 9 bases. The CDR3 contains 14 residues. Losses at the gene ends were 5 bases for V and 3 bases for J; bases not matched to a gene: 4. Germline loops: CDR1 SGHTA, CDR2 FQGNSA.

This clonotype was found many times. Germline and junction disagree at one end, which may indicate a read error. The V and J genes are TRBV5-1 and TRBJ1-4; 7 bases match TRBD1. Germline CDR1 reads SGHRS; CDR2 reads YFSETQ. This CDR3 is built from 15 residues. This CDR3 is CASSPRDSRYEKLFF. The CDR3 DNA reads TGTGCCAGCAGCCCCCGGGACAGCCGATATGAAAAACTGTTTTTT.

The chain carries TRBV18 and TRBJ2-3; a weak D match, TRBD2 (6 bases). The CDR3 consists of 15 residues. CDR1 is KGHSH, CDR2 LQKENI, per germline. V gave up 6 bases and J gave up 2 bases, with 15 bases separating them. The CDR3 coding sequence is TGTGCCAGCTCGCCAACGGGACTCCTCACAGATACGCAGTATTTT. Amino acids: CASSPTGLLTDTQYF.